These 29 T cell receptor beta chains were all obtained from the same sample, sequenced in a study of read filtering for tumor transcriptome and immune sequencing. This library used roughly 430 ng RNA and molecular barcoded adaptors spanning alpha/delta and beta/gamma chains. Via MiXCR, TCRdb re-called the reads, giving one row per CDR3 protein. The sample contains 30,000 to 35,000 distinct CDR3 sequences, around a sixth of which appear only once. The specimen was a population of CD138-negative cells sorted from bone marrow. The origin of the receptors is a donor aged 40 or over with multiple myeloma.

This clonotype was counted at least ten times. V gene TRBV6-2 or TRBV6-3 combines with J gene TRBJ2-5; a possible D gene is TRBD2 (6 bases). CDR1 is MNHEY and CDR2 is SVGEGT in the germline V gene. V gave up 7 bases and J gave up 5 bases, with 17 bases separating them. CDR3 length: 14 amino acids. This CDR3 is CASTLPPGVETQYF. As DNA, the CDR3 is TGTGCCAGCACCCTCCCCCCGGGAGTGGAGACCCAGTACTTC.

This clonotype was seen ten or more times. The rearrangement uses TRBV28 and TRBJ1-5; D ambiguous. Per the germline V gene, CDR1 is MDHEN and CDR2 is SYDVKM. V lost 2 bases to trimming and J lost 12 bases, with 14 bases between them. This CDR3 has 13 residues. This CDR3 is CASSLTAVRIQHF. The CDR3 DNA reads TGTGCCAGCAGTTTAACCGCCGTACGAATCCAGCATTTT.

This clonotype was detected many times. This chain links TRBV5-1 with TRBJ2-7; D is undetermined. Germline assignment: CDR1 SGHRS and CDR2 YFSETQ. This CDR3 has 14 residues. The ends were cut back, 4 bases at V and 3 bases at J, with 14 bases in the middle. The CDR3 DNA follows: TGCGCCAGCAGCCCGCAAGGCACCCTCTACGAGCAGTACTTC. Its protein product is CASSPQGTLYEQYF.

This clonotype was recorded many times. V usage is TRBV9 and J usage is TRBJ2-6; D gene uncertain. The ends were cut back, 0 bases at V and 0 bases at J, with 13 bases in the middle. The CDR3 contains 18 residues. Germline CDR1 and CDR2: SGDLS and YYNGEE. CDR3 nucleotides: TGTGCCAGCAGCGTAGCGCGAGGCTCCCTCTCTGGGGCCAACGTCCTGACTTTC. Amino acid sequence: CASSVARGSLSGANVLTF.

This clonotype has ten or more counts. The V and J genes are TRBV7-9 and TRBJ2-3; D may correspond to TRBD1 or TRBD2 (5 bases each). This CDR3 has 13 residues. Trimming cost V 1 base and J 4 bases, with 6 bases left between them. Germline V gene data show CDR1 as SEHNR and CDR2 as FQNEAQ (reference sequence). The CDR3 bases are TGTGCCAGCAGCTTAGGGGGACCAGATACGCAGTATTTT. Encoded protein: CASSLGGPDTQYF.

This clonotype was found many times. The chain employs TRBV2 and TRBJ2-3; 11 bases fit TRBD1. The CDR3 runs 17 residues. The V and J ends lost 4 bases and 5 bases, in that order; junction bases with no gene match: 11. Germline values: CDR1 SNHLY, CDR2 FYNNEI. CDR3 sequence reads: CASSADLPGQGGDTQYF. CDR3 bases: TGTGCCAGCAGTGCCGACCTACCGGGACAGGGGGGAGATACGCAGTATTTT.

This clonotype came up many times. The rearrangement links TRBV9 to TRBJ1-1; a weak D match, TRBD1 (6 bases). Trimming took off 0 bases at V and 1 base at J, with 10 bases between the two ends. The CDR3 length is 15 residues. From germline, CDR1 is SGDLS and CDR2 YYNGEE. Written as DNA, the CDR3 is TGTGCCAGCAGCGTAGTGAAGACAGGGAACACTGAAGCTTTCTTT. This gives the protein CASSVVKTGNTEAFF.

A few counts support this clonotype. A much larger clone sits a single nucleotide away, making a read error possible. The genes are TRBV19 and TRBJ1-1, with TRBD1 as a possible D gene (5 bases). Per germline, CDR1 LNHDA and CDR2 SQIVND (reference sequence). The CDR3 is 14 residues long. For the CDR3, the DNA is TGTACCAGTAGTATAGGACATATGAACACTGAAGCTTTCTTT. This codes for CTSSIGHMNTEAFF.

In the case of this clonotype: No conserved phenylalanine or tryptophan is present at the end of the CDR3, so a read error is the likely explanation. This sequence joins TRBV3-1 and TRBJ2-1; D might be TRBD1 (5 bases). The CDR3 has 15 amino acids. Germline loops: CDR1 LGHDT, CDR2 YNNKEL (reference sequence). In DNA form, the CDR3 reads TGTGCCAGCAGCCGAGACAGCATCTCCTACAATAAGCAGTTCTGC. Encoded protein: CASSRDSISYNKQFC.

This clonotype was counted ten times or more. The rearrangement uses TRBV29-1 and TRBJ2-2; either TRBD1 or TRBD2 may fit D (5 bases each). The CDR3 spans 14 residues. CDR1 and CDR2 (germline): SQVTM, ANQGSEA. Trimming took 7 bases from V and 0 from J, leaving 12 bases between them. The CDR3 sequence is CSAEGRANTGELFF. In DNA form, the CDR3 reads TGCAGCGCCGAGGGGAGAGCGAACACCGGGGAGCTGTTTTTT.

Note on this clonotype: Given the absence of the conserved phenylalanine or tryptophan at the CDR3 end, a read error is likely. The DNA for the CDR3 is TGTGCCAGCAGTGAACAACGAGAAACCGGGGAGCTGTTTATT. As protein: CASSEQRETGELFI. The J gene is TRBJ2-2, the V gene TRBV6-1, with D unclear. Germline CDR1 MNHNS, CDR2 SASEGT. The CDR3 contains 14 residues. V was clipped by 2 bases and J by 5 bases, with 9 bases between them.

This clonotype showed up many times. The chain has TRBV11-2 and TRBJ2-3; the D is unclear. This CDR3 comprises 13 residues. V gave up 1 base and J gave up 2 bases, with 4 bases separating them. The germline V gene has CDR1 SGHAT and CDR2 FQNNGV. CDR3 in amino acids: CASSLGPTDTQYF. In DNA, the CDR3 is TGTGCCAGCAGCTTAGGGCCCACAGATACGCAGTATTTT.

Ten or more counts support this clonotype. The rearrangement joins TRBV12-3 or TRBV12-4 to TRBJ2-5, with 10 bases that match TRBD2. CDR3 length equals 14 residues. V lost 8 bases and J lost 1; bases outside the gene matches: 4. The CDR3 DNA reads TGTGCCAGCGGGACTAGCGAAATCCAAGAGACCCAGTACTTC. This encodes CASGTSEIQETQYF.

The sample holds many counts of this clonotype. The J gene is TRBJ1-1, the V gene TRBV30; D is unclear. This CDR3 region has 13 residues. Trimming removed 0 bases at V and 1 base at J, with 6 bases between. The V gene's germline CDR1 is GTSNPN and CDR2 SVGIG (reference sequence). This CDR3 reads CAWSVQSNTEAFF. DNA of the CDR3: TGTGCCTGGAGTGTACAGTCGAACACTGAAGCTTTCTTT.

A note on this clonotype: A clone one base away is much larger, so this may be a read error. This chain links TRBV29-1 with TRBJ2-5; unclear D gene. The germline V and J ends were trimmed by 7 bases and 2 bases, with 11 bases remaining between them. CDR1 and CDR2 (germline): SQVTM, ANQGSEA. The CDR3 loop spans 12 amino acids. The CDR3 sequence is CSGEQIQETQYF. The CDR3, as DNA: TGCAGCGGGGAACAGATTCAAGAGACCCAGTACTTC.

The V and J genes are TRBV7-8 and TRBJ1-5; D gene ambiguous. The CDR3 is made up of 12 amino acids. Germline CDR1 and CDR2: SGHVS and FQNEAQ. Trimming took 5 bases from V and 4 from J, leaving 6 bases between them. CDR3 loop: CASSPGNQPQHF. DNA for the CDR3: TGTGCCAGCAGCCCAGGAAATCAGCCCCAGCATTTT.

There are many counts of this clonotype. The V call is TRBV24-1, the J call TRBJ2-1; 7 bases align to TRBD1. Unmatched junction bases numbered 3, after V lost 7 bases and J lost 4 bases. CDR1 is KGHDR, CDR2 SFDVKD, per germline. The CDR3 covers 13 residues. CDR3 loop: CATSGQVYNEQFF. The CDR3 nucleotides read TGTGCCACCAGCGGACAGGTTTACAATGAGCAGTTCTTC.

This clonotype was seen at least ten times. The chain joins TRBV27 to TRBJ2-5; 14 bases align to TRBD2. Germline lookup yields CDR1 MNHEY and CDR2 SMNVEV (reference sequence). V lost 6 bases and J lost 5; bases outside the gene matches: 17. This CDR3 region has 19 residues. This chain's CDR3 is CASRKTSGGGNILSETQYF. The CDR3 nucleotides read TGTGCCAGCAGGAAGACTAGCGGGGGGGGAAATATATTATCCGAGACCCAGTACTTC.

This clonotype was detected ten times or more. The chain links TRBV5-1 to TRBJ1-1, with 9 bases lining up with TRBD1. CDR1 and CDR2 from the germline V gene are SGHRS and YFSETQ. The CDR3 has 15 residues. V lost 0 bases, J lost 4 bases, and 4 bases stayed unmatched. The CDR3 DNA is TGCGCCAGCAGCTTGGGGGACAGGGATGGCACTGAAGCTTTCTTT. Protein: CASSLGDRDGTEAFF.

This clonotype was counted many times. V and J are TRBV7-2 and TRBJ2-2, with 14 bases fitting TRBD2. This CDR3 contains 17 residues. Germline lookup yields CDR1 SGHTA and CDR2 FQGNSA. V was pared by 1 base and J by 6 bases, with 4 bases of the junction left unmatched. As DNA, the CDR3 is TGTGCCAGCAGCTTAGGACTAGCGGGGGGGCCTCCCGGGGAGCTGTTTTTT. It is translated as CASSLGLAGGPPGELFF.

Comments on this clonotype: At one end, the junction sequence differs from germline, possibly due to a read error. The CDR3 sequence: CASSGLGNGQFF. The CDR3 coding sequence is TGTGCCAGCAGCGGACTTGGGAATGGGCAGTTCTTC. The chain uses TRBV12-3 or TRBV12-4 and TRBJ2-1; TRBD2 is a possible D gene (5 bases). The length of the CDR3 is 12 residues.

To note about this clonotype: The conserved closing phenylalanine or tryptophan is absent in this CDR3, likely reflecting a read error. The chain employs TRBV7-9 and TRBJ1-1; tentative D call: TRBD1 (6 bases). The CDR3 runs to 15 residues. Germline CDR1 reads SEHNR; CDR2 reads FQNEAQ (reference sequence). The V and J ends lost 2 bases and 2 bases respectively, with 12 bases between them. The CDR3 bases are TGTGCCAGCAGCTTAAACCGGGGGCTTAACACTGAAGCTTTCTCT. The encoded protein is CASSLNRGLNTEAFS.

In its sample, this clonotype was seen many times. This chain links TRBV20-1 with TRBJ2-3; the D gene is possibly TRBD2 (7 bases). Trimming pared 2 bases from V and 3 bases from J, leaving 9 bases between. The CDR3 consists of 13 residues. Germline V gene sequence: CDR1 DFQATT, CDR2 SNEGSKA (reference sequence). The CDR3 sequence: CSARRGGTDTQYF. Written as DNA, the CDR3 is TGCAGTGCTAGAAGGGGGGGAACAGATACGCAGTATTTT.

This clonotype counts as medium-sized. The chain couples TRBV7-9 to TRBJ2-1; 7 nucleotides agree with TRBD2. Germline CDR1 and CDR2: SEHNR and FQNEAQ (reference sequence). This CDR3 spans 15 amino acids. Unmatched junction bases numbered 9, after V lost 5 bases and J lost 5 bases. CDR3 in amino acids: CASSPPPGLHNEQFF. The CDR3 bases are TGTGCCAGCAGCCCACCGCCGGGACTACACAATGAGCAGTTCTTC.

This clonotype was detected a few times. Because the CDR3 is missing its conserved closing phenylalanine or tryptophan, this is likely a read error. The chain recombines TRBV4-2 with TRBJ2-1; D is ambiguous. The germline CDR1 and CDR2 sequences are LGHNA and YNFKEQ. Trimming shortened V by 0 bases and J by 2 bases, and 5 bases separated the two germline ends. The CDR3 runs 14 residues. The CDR3 reads CASSQDAAYNEQFL. The CDR3 DNA reads as TGTGCCAGCAGCCAAGATGCCGCCTACAATGAGCAGTTCCTC.

This clonotype was counted between two and nine times. The chain has TRBV20-1 and TRBJ1-1; TRBD1 might be the D (6 bases). The CDR3 runs 11 residues. Germline V gene data show CDR1 as DFQATT and CDR2 as SNEGSKA (reference sequence). V was shortened by 6 bases and J by 5 bases, with 10 bases between the two germline ends. In DNA form, the CDR3 reads TGCAGTGCCGAGGGGGATACTGAAGCTTTCTTT. The encoded protein is CSAEGDTEAFF.

The chain is built from TRBV20-1 and TRBJ2-1; D possibly corresponds to TRBD2 (5 bases). Germline V lookup: CDR1 DFQATT, CDR2 SNEGSKA (reference sequence). This CDR3 comprises 12 residues. V dropped 5 bases and J dropped 15 bases, with 20 bases sitting between them. This CDR3 is CSAPKDSCAAFF. The CDR3 DNA sequence: TGCAGTGCTCCGAAGGACTCCTGCGCCGCGTTCTTC.

Note on this clonotype: An end of the junction does not agree with germline; a read error may underlie this. The chain links TRBV5-4 to TRBJ2-3; 9 bases align to TRBD2. Germline lookup yields CDR1 SGHNT and CDR2 YYREEE (reference sequence). CDR3 length: 15 residues. CDR3 sequence (DNA): TGTGCCGGCAGCTTACCAGCGGGGGGTTCAGATACGCAGTATTTT. It translates to CAGSLPAGGSDTQYF. The full variable domain, in which reference TRBV5-4 and TRBJ2-3 provide the parts outside the CDR3, is ETGVTQSPTHLIKTRGQQVTLRCSSQSGHNTVSWYQQALGQGPQFIFQYYREEENGRGNFPPRFSGLQFPNYSSELNVNALELDDSALYLCAGSLPAGGSDTQYFGPGTRLTVL.

This clonotype was found many times. Lacking the conserved final phenylalanine or tryptophan, this CDR3 likely reflects a read error. The V and J genes are TRBV12-5 and TRBJ2-1; D is uncertain. Germline V gene lookup returns CDR1 LGHNT and CDR2 FRNRAP. The CDR3 spans 14 residues. Trimming left V 1 base short and J 2 bases short, with 6 bases between. The DNA of the CDR3 is TGTGCTAGTGGTTTGGGGGCGGCCTACAATGAGCAGTTCCTC. This sequence encodes CASGLGAAYNEQFL.